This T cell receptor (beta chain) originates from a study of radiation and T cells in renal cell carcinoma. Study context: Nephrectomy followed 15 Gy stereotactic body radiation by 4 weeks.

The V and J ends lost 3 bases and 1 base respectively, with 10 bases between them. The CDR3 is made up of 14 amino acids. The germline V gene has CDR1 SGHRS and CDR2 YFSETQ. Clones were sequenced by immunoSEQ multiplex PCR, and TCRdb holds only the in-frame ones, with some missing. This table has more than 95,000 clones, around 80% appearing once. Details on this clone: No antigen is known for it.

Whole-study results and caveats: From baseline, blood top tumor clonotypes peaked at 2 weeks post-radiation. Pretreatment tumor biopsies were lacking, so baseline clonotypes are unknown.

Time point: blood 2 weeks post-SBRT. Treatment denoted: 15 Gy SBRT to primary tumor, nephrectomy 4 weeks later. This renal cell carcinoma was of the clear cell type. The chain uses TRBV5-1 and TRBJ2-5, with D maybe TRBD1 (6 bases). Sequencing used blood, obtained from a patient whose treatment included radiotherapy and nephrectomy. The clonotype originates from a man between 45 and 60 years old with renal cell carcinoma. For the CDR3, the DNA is TGCGCCAGCAGCTCAGGACAGCCCCAAGAGACCCAGTACTTC. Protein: CASSSGQPQETQYF. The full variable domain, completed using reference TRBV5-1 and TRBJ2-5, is KAGVTQTPRYLIKTRGQQVTLSCSPISGHRSVSWYQQTPGQGLQFLFEYFSETQRNKGNFPGRFSGRQFSNSRSEMNVSTLELGDSALYLCASSSGQPQETQYFGPGTRLLVL.